A single sample is the source of the 28 T cell receptor beta chains below, sequenced in a study of blood T cell repertoires in COVID-19. The assay was immunoSEQ multiplex PCR, and TCRdb's table has in-frame clones only and misses some. The table has about 400,000 clones, roughly 91% seen once; the top ten hold 1.7%. Sequenced sample: PBMCs or T cells enriched from blood (not recorded which). These receptors came from a woman aged 30 to 39 who had recovered from COVID-19.

This rearrangement joins TRBV18 to TRBJ1-1; D not resolved. Germline CDR1 and CDR2: KGHSH and LQKENI. The CDR3 runs to 14 residues. Trimming cost V 3 bases and J 1 base, with 9 bases left between them. The CDR3 bases are TGTGCCAGCTCACCTAGACTGACGAACACTGAAGCTTTCTTT. Protein: CASSPRLTNTEAFF.

This chain connects TRBV9 to TRBJ2-1; 10 bases align to TRBD1. The junction had 11 bases not matched to a gene; V was cut back by 3 bases and J by 2 bases. The CDR3 totals 18 residues. Germline-derived CDR1 and CDR2 are SGDLS and YYNGEE. As DNA, the CDR3 is TGTGCCAGCAGCGCGGGACAGGGGTGGGTTAGGACCTACAATGAGCAGTTCTTC. Protein sequence: CASSAGQGWVRTYNEQFF.

This rearrangement joins TRBV30 to TRBJ2-3; TRBD2 matches at 9 bases. J gave up 2 bases and V 7 bases, and 10 bases lay outside the gene matches. The CDR3 has 15 amino acids. Germline V gene lookup returns CDR1 GTSNPN and CDR2 SVGIG (reference sequence). The CDR3, as DNA: TGTGCCTACGATCTTAGCGGGGGAACCACAGATACGCAGTATTTT. This gives the protein CAYDLSGGTTDTQYF.

This clone was found once. V usage is TRBV24-1 and J usage is TRBJ1-5; no reliable D call. The V and J ends lost 8 bases and 0 bases respectively, with 10 bases between them. The germline gives CDR1 KGHDR, CDR2 SFDVKD. CDR3 length: 14 residues. The CDR3 region has the DNA TGTGCCACCAATAACGGGGATAGCAATCAGCCCCAGCATTTT. Amino acids: CATNNGDSNQPQHF.

V and J are TRBV29-1 and TRBJ2-1; 9 bases map to TRBD2. The CDR3 spans 20 residues. CDR1 is SQVTM and CDR2 is ANQGSEA in the germline V gene. The J segment lost 8 bases and the V segment lost 3 bases, leaving 26 bases of the junction unmatched. The CDR3 loop reads CSVESDRLAGGTKSIYEQFF. CDR3 sequence (DNA): TGCAGCGTTGAGTCCGACCGCTTGGCGGGAGGGACCAAAAGTATCTATGAGCAGTTCTTC.

V and J are TRBV10-3 and TRBJ1-6; the D gene is possibly TRBD1 (6 bases). Germline loops: CDR1 ENHRY, CDR2 SYGVKD. This CDR3 contains 16 residues. V was trimmed by 2 bases and J by 0 bases, leaving 8 bases between them. DNA of the CDR3: TGTGCCATCAGTGAGGGGGGCAGCTCCTATAATTCACCCCTCCACTTT. This sequence encodes CAISEGGSSYNSPLHF.

The chain carries TRBV7-9 and TRBJ2-3; D may be TRBD1 (6 bases). CDR1 is SEHNR and CDR2 is FQNEAQ in the germline V gene (reference sequence). V shed 7 bases and J shed 2 bases, with 19 bases lying between them. The CDR3 has 16 residues. CDR3 DNA sequence: TGTGCCAGCAACAACAACAGGGATTTCGACACAGATACGCAGTATTTT. Encoded protein: CASNNNRDFDTDTQYF.

The V call is TRBV25-1, the J call TRBJ1-4; D is possibly TRBD1 (6 bases). Germline V lookup: CDR1 MGHDK, CDR2 SYGVNS. This CDR3 has 13 amino acids. As DNA, the CDR3 is TGTGACTCGACAGGCCGAACTAATGAAAAACTGTTTTTT. Translated, it gives CDSTGRTNEKLFF.

The chain combines TRBV29-1 with TRBJ1-2; 9 nucleotides agree with TRBD1. J was trimmed by 1 base and V by 4 bases; bases with no gene match: 4. This CDR3 is built from 14 residues. CDR1 SQVTM and CDR2 ANQGSEA come from the germline V gene. The CDR3 spells CSVVGDRVNYGYTF. The DNA of the CDR3 is TGCAGCGTTGTAGGGGACAGGGTTAACTATGGCTACACCTTC.

This clone appeared once. The V call is TRBV6-2 or TRBV6-3, the J call TRBJ2-1, with D possibly matching TRBD2 (6 bases). V was trimmed by 4 bases and J by 10 bases, leaving 11 bases between them. Germline V gives CDR1 MNHEY, CDR2 SVGEGT. The CDR3 totals 12 residues. The CDR3 region has the DNA TGTGCCAGCAGTTGGGGAGCGGGCGAGCAGTTCTTC. Residues: CASSWGAGEQFF.

This chain links TRBV19 with TRBJ2-2; 7 bases fit TRBD2. Trimming at V came to 7 bases and at J to 0 bases, leaving 2 bases not matched to a gene. This CDR3 spans 14 amino acids. In germline, CDR1 is LNHDA, CDR2 SQIVND (reference sequence). This CDR3 reads CASNGLANTGELFF. The CDR3 DNA reads as TGTGCCAGTAATGGACTAGCGAACACCGGGGAGCTGTTTTTT.

The genes are TRBV7-3 and TRBJ2-3; 7 bases are a match to TRBD1. Trimming took 4 bases from V and 2 from J; bases not matched to a gene: 9. The CDR3 is 16 residues long. Germline loops: CDR1 SGHTA, CDR2 FQGTGA. CDR3: CASSSTPDRATDTQYF. The DNA of the CDR3 is TGTGCCAGCAGCTCCACACCCGACAGGGCCACAGATACGCAGTATTTT.

The chain is built from TRBV4-1 and TRBJ1-1, with a tentative D call TRBD1 (5 bases). V dropped 2 bases and J dropped 1 base, with 11 bases sitting between them. The CDR3 is 15 residues long. CDR1 MGHRA and CDR2 YSYEKL come from the germline V gene. The CDR3 nucleotides are TGCGCCAGCAGCCAACCATCTGGGGCGAACACTGAAGCTTTCTTT. The encoded protein is CASSQPSGANTEAFF.

The chain has TRBV5-1 and TRBJ1-1; TRBD1 matches at 7 bases. Germline CDR1 is SGHRS and CDR2 is YFSETQ. The V gene end was trimmed by 1 base and the J gene end by 3 bases; junction bases not matched to a gene: 0. CDR3 length equals 13 residues. DNA of the CDR3: TGCGCCAGCAGCTTGCAGGGGGACACTGAAGCTTTCTTT. Translation gives CASSLQGDTEAFF.

V is TRBV7-2 and J is TRBJ1-2; weak D call: TRBD1 (5 bases). Germline-derived CDR1 and CDR2 are SGHTA and FQGNSA. The V end lost 5 bases, the J end lost 3 bases, and 10 bases lay between the germline ends. The CDR3 is 13 residues long. CDR3 DNA sequence: TGTGCCAGCAGCGGAGGGGAATACTATGGCTACACCTTC. It yields the protein CASSGGEYYGYTF.

The chain has TRBV24-1 and TRBJ1-2, with TRBD1 identical over 7 bases. Unmatched junction bases numbered 5, after V lost 7 bases and J lost 4 bases. The CDR3 length is 13 residues. CDR1 and CDR2 from the germline V gene are KGHDR and SFDVKD. CDR3 nucleotides: TGTGCCACCAGCCCAGGGGGAGTCTATGGCTACACCTTC. It encodes CATSPGGVYGYTF.

This chain connects TRBV6-5 to TRBJ1-6, with a tentative D call TRBD1 (6 bases). V lost 8 bases to trimming and J lost 7 bases, with 12 bases between them. Germline V gene lookup returns CDR1 MNHEY and CDR2 SVGAGI. This CDR3 contains 13 residues. The CDR3 bases are TGTGCCAGCGCCGTGGGGGCGAATTCACCCCTCCACTTT. It codes for CASAVGANSPLHF.

This clone showed up just once. V and J are TRBV18 and TRBJ1-5, with D hard to call. Germline CDR1 reads KGHSH; CDR2 reads LQKENI. The V end was cut by 3 bases, the J end by 0 bases, with 18 bases between. This CDR3 contains 18 residues. The CDR3 spells CASSPVRQAKNSNQPQHF. The DNA for the CDR3 is TGTGCCAGCTCACCGGTCAGGCAGGCTAAGAATAGCAATCAGCCCCAGCATTTT.

This chain uses TRBV19 with TRBJ1-1; D is possibly TRBD1 (5 bases). Trimming stripped 3 bases from V and 0 bases from J, with 8 bases between. Germline V lookup: CDR1 LNHDA, CDR2 SQIVND (reference sequence). This CDR3 region has 14 residues. DNA for the CDR3: TGTGCCAGTAGTATCCCGACAGTGAACACTGAAGCTTTCTTT. The encoded protein is CASSIPTVNTEAFF. The complete variable domain, with remaining parts taken from reference TRBV19 and TRBJ1-1, reads DGGITQSPKYLFRKEGQNVTLSCEQNLNHDAMYWYRQDPGQGLRLIYYSQIVNDFQKGDIAEGYSVSREKKESFPLTVTSAQKNPTAFYLCASSIPTVNTEAFFGQGTRLTVV.

This chain links TRBV28 with TRBJ2-7; 11 bases align to TRBD2. The J segment lost 3 bases and the V segment lost 5 bases, leaving 9 bases of the junction unmatched. The CDR3 has 16 residues. The germline gives CDR1 MDHEN, CDR2 SYDVKM. The CDR3 loop is CASSGLAGGRDYEQYF. The CDR3 nucleotides read TGTGCCAGCAGTGGGCTAGCGGGAGGTAGGGACTACGAGCAGTACTTC.

This chain connects TRBV4-2 to TRBJ2-7, with TRBD1 identical over 11 bases. The CDR3 spans 15 residues. J gave up 3 bases and V 2 bases, and 3 bases lay outside the gene matches. Germline V gene lookup returns CDR1 LGHNA and CDR2 YNFKEQ. This chain's CDR3 is CASSQWTGGGYEQYF. The CDR3 region has the DNA TGTGCCAGCAGCCAATGGACAGGGGGCGGCTACGAGCAGTACTTC.

This sequence joins TRBV2 and TRBJ2-6; 9 bases match TRBD1. The germline V gene encodes CDR1 SNHLY and CDR2 FYNNEI. Trimming removed 6 bases from V and 0 bases from J; junction bases left unmatched: 3. This CDR3 spans 16 amino acids. CDR3 in amino acids: CASRGQGPSGANVLTF. The CDR3 DNA is TGTGCCAGCAGGGGACAGGGACCCTCTGGGGCCAACGTCCTGACTTTC.

This rearrangement joins TRBV10-2 to TRBJ1-2; 10 nucleotides line up with TRBD1. This CDR3 is built from 14 residues. CDR1 WSHSY and CDR2 SAAADI come from the germline V gene. Trimming took 0 bases from V and 12 from J; bases not matched to a gene: 7. In DNA, the CDR3 is TGCGCCAGCAGTGAGTCGAGGACAGGGGGTTCGGACACCTTC. Residues: CASSESRTGGSDTF.

The chain couples TRBV2 to TRBJ2-7, with TRBD1 identical over 9 bases. Germline CDR1 is SNHLY and CDR2 is FYNNEI. After removal of 7 bases from V and 3 bases from J, the junction contained 7 bases not matched to a gene. This CDR3 has 14 amino acids. CDR3 in DNA: TGTGCCAGCACCGCCGGGACAGGGATCTACGAGCAGTACTTC. It is translated as CASTAGTGIYEQYF. Full variable domain (missing parts from reference TRBV2 and TRBJ2-7): EPEVTQTPSHQVTQMGQEVILRCVPISNHLYFYWYRQILGQKVEFLVSFYNNEISEKSEIFDDQFSVERPDGSNFTLKIRSTKLEDSAMYFCASTAGTGIYEQYFGPGTRLTVT.

V usage is TRBV6-5 and J usage is TRBJ2-2; the D gene is possibly TRBD1 (5 bases). Germline values: CDR1 MNHEY, CDR2 SVGAGI. V lost 1 base and J 8 bases, leaving 14 bases between the germline ends. There are 15 residues in the CDR3. The DNA of the CDR3 is TGTGCCAGCAGTTACTGGGGCCAGCCGGCGGGGGAGCTGTTTTTT. Encoded protein: CASSYWGQPAGELFF.

This clone was seen only once. The chain combines TRBV6-5 with TRBJ2-7; possible D gene TRBD2, 6 bases. This CDR3 contains 11 residues. The germline V gene encodes CDR1 MNHEY and CDR2 SVGAGI. Trimming stripped 6 bases from V and 11 bases from J, with 14 bases between. The DNA of the CDR3 is TGTGCCAGCAGATCGGGAGTAGTAAAGTACTTC. This codes for CASRSGVVKYF.

With regard to this clone: The junction does not match germline at one end; this may be a read error. The chain carries TRBV18 and TRBJ2-7; TRBD1 aligns across 12 bases. This CDR3 has 15 residues. CDR1 KGHSH and CDR2 LQKENI come from the germline V gene. The CDR3: CASSPPGQGARDLTF. In DNA, the CDR3 is TGTGCCAGCTCACCACCGGGACAGGGGGCGCGAGATCTCACCTTC.

The rearrangement joins TRBV21-1 to TRBJ2-7; the DNA was not compared with TRBD1, the D call given in the table. TRBV21-1 is termed a pseudogene. This CDR3 is 15 amino acids long. CDR3 bases: TGTGCCAGCAGCAGCCCTCAGGGGAAGACCTACGAGCAGTACTTC. Amino acid sequence: CASSSPQGKTYEQYF.